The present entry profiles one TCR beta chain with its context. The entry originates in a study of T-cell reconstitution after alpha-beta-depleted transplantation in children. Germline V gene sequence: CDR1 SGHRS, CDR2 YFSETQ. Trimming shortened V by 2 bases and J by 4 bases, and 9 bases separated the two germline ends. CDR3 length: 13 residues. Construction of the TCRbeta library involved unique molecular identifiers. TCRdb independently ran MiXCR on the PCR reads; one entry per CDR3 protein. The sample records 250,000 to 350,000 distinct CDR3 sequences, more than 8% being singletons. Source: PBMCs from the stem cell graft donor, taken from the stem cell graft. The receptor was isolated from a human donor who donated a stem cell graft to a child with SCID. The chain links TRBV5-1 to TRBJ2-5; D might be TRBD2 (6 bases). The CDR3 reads CASSFTGGETQYF. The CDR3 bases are TGCGCCAGCAGCTTTACCGGGGGAGAGACCCAGTACTTC.